This TCR beta chain was sequenced during a study of cytomegalovirus exposure and HLA in healthy donors. A word on this clone: The antigen is unknown.

The CDR3 is 16 residues long. The V and J ends lost 0 bases and 6 bases, in that order; junction bases with no gene match: 12. Germline CDR1 reads GTSNPN; CDR2 reads SVGIG (reference sequence). A multiplex PCR was run with 60 Vbeta primers and 13 Jbeta primers. TCRdb keeps only in-frame clones here, not all; method: immunoSEQ multiplex PCR. The sample yields 100,000 to 150,000 clones, about 81% seen once. Overall study findings and caveats: It was confirmed in vitro that a few of the CMV-associated chains were specific for CMV antigens. A missense DCLRE1C variant was associated with V- and J-gene trimming of TCR beta chains in a later analysis, and an independent cohort replicated the association. It has been reported that TCR beta sequences accurately predicted the HLA-A and HLA-B alleles of most subjects.

The chain links TRBV30 to TRBJ1-2, with TRBD1 identical over 8 bases. Sequenced input: PBMCs. This receptor was obtained from a woman aged 25-40 years in good health and CMV-seronegative. DNA of the CDR3: TGTGCCTGGAGTGTACCTGACAGGGGCTCTTCGGATGGCTACACCTTC. Encoded protein: CAWSVPDRGSSDGYTF.